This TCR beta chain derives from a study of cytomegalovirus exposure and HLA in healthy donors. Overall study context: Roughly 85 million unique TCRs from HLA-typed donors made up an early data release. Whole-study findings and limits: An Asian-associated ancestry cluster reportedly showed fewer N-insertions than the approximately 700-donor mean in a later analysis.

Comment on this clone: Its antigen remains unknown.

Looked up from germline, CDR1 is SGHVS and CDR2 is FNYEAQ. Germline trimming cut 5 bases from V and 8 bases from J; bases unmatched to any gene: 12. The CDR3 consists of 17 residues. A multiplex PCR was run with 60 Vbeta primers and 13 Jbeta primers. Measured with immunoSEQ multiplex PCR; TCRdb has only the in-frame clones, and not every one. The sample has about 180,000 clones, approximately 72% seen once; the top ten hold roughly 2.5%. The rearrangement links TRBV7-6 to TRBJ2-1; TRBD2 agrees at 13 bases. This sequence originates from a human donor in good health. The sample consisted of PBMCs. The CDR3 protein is CASSPGTSGARTDEQFF. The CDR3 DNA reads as TGTGCCAGCAGCCCCGGGACTAGCGGGGCCCGCACCGATGAGCAGTTCTTC.